The 3 T cell receptor beta chains below all came from one sample that was sequenced in a study of T-cell reconstitution after alpha-beta-depleted transplantation in children. Preparation of the TCRbeta library involved a method that used unique molecular identifiers. TCRdb passed the PCR reads through MiXCR, listing each CDR3 protein once. The sample records 700,000 to 950,000 distinct CDR3 sequences, approximately 15% being singletons. The material was PBMCs, mostly from graft donor cells, obtained 360 days after TCRalphabeta/CD19-depleted stem cell transplant. The receptors shown here come from a male patient under 18 who had a stem cell transplant for acute lymphoblastic leukemia, so the T cells may come from the graft donor.

This clonotype was picked up one time. V is TRBV20-1 and J is TRBJ1-2; TRBD1 aligns across 10 bases. This CDR3 region has 16 residues. The germline CDR1 and CDR2 sequences are DFQATT and SNEGSKA (reference sequence). V gave up 3 bases and J gave up 4 bases; unmatched junction bases: 11. CDR3 DNA: TGCAGTGCTAGCCGCGGGACAGGGGTATTTTTCTATGGCTACACCTTC. Translated, it gives CSASRGTGVFFYGYTF.

This clonotype has a count of ten or more. The chain employs TRBV7-2 and TRBJ2-3; D not certain. This CDR3 has 14 residues. Germline assignment: CDR1 SGHTA and CDR2 FQGNSA. Trimming shortened V by 1 base and J by 2 bases, and 7 bases separated the two germline ends. Written as DNA, the CDR3 is TGTGCCAGCAGCTTAGATCGCAACACAGATACGCAGTATTTT. This encodes CASSLDRNTDTQYF.

This clonotype was recorded only once. This rearrangement joins TRBV6-5 to TRBJ2-4; TRBD1 matches at 7 bases. CDR1 is MNHEY and CDR2 is SVGAGI in the germline V gene. The CDR3 length is 14 residues. V dropped 3 bases and J dropped 5; count of bases not matched to a gene: 4. CDR3 DNA: TGTGCCAGCAGTTATTTGAGGGGGCAAAACATTCAGTACTTC. Translating it yields CASSYLRGQNIQYF.